Reported below is one TCR beta chain. The antigen is unknown. V lost 7 bases and J lost 8; bases outside the gene matches: 6. This CDR3 has 12 amino acids. CDR1 is DFQATT and CDR2 is SNEGSKA in the germline V gene (reference sequence). Together with a sample-barcoded 5' primer, a J-beta primer mix was included in a second PCR lasting 7 to 11 cycles. TCRdb ran MiXCR on the 5' RACE reads and lists one entry per CDR3 protein. Among about 1.7 million distinct CDR3 sequences listed, roughly 27% were seen once. The record originates from a study of blood T cells in healthy people across ages. Whole-study context: Per every two T cells, about one barcoded beta molecule was captured by template switching.

Study conclusions and caveats: Any conclusive comparison of naive versus antigen-experienced cells was prevented by using unsorted PBMCs. A strong correlation between TCR beta diversity and naive T cell percentage was seen. Donor CMV status was unknown, possibly confounding expanded clonotype changes.

This TCR was sampled from a woman aged 25 to 39 in good health. The V call is TRBV20-1, the J call TRBJ1-2, with TRBD1 matching over 11 bases. The material sequenced was blood. CDR3 in amino acids: CSGTGGREGYTF. CDR3 DNA sequence: TGCAGTGGGACAGGGGGCCGGGAAGGCTACACCTTC.